A selection of T cell receptor beta chains follows, all from one sample in a study of CD8 T cells in acute hepatitis C reinfection. This table comes from immunoSEQ multiplex PCR, and its TCRdb copy is limited to in-frame clones, with some not included. Here the sample spans around 34,000 clones, around nine tenths being singletons. The sample comprised naive CD8+ T cells from PBMCs. The source is a man under 40 with chronic hepatitis C. CDR3s include the opening cysteine and the closing phenylalanine or tryptophan. A D gene is named only where the DNA matches it firmly. Clone size is not always given. Where it is, it says once, few, many or a class for expanded clones.

D | J | length | size | V | CDR3 | DNA
. | TRBJ1-5 | 13 | few | TRBV4-1 | CASSHGPNQPQHF | TGCGCCAGCAGCCATGGACCCAATCAGCCCCAGCATTTT
. | TRBJ2-5 | 13 | . | TRBV28 | CASSPRLPETQYF | TGTGCCAGCAGCCCAAGACTACCAGAGACCCAGTACTTC
TRBD2 | TRBJ2-3 | 16 | . | TRBV4-3 | CASSQGLAGVKDTQYF | TGCGCCAGCAGCCAAGGACTAGCGGGAGTTAAAGATACGCAGTATTTT
TRBD2 | TRBJ2-7 | 14 | few | TRBV19 | CASSTSGASYEQYF | TGTGCCAGTAGTACTAGCGGGGCATCCTACGAGCAGTACTTC
TRBD1 | TRBJ2-2 | 14 | . | TRBV10-3 | CATKGAASDGELFF | TGTGCCACCAAGGGGGCGGCGAGCGACGGGGAGCTGTTTTTT
. | TRBJ1-2 | 14 | . | TRBV7-9 | CASSLGAGVYGYTF | TGTGCCAGCAGCTTAGGGGCCGGGGTCTATGGCTACACCTTC
. | TRBJ2-6 | 15 | once | TRBV29-1 | CSVEVRGSGANVLTF | TGCAGCGTTGAGGTCCGGGGCTCTGGGGCCAACGTCCTGACTTTC
TRBD2 | TRBJ2-7 | 16 | . | TRBV4-2 | CASSQPGLAGDVEQYF | TGTGCCAGCAGCCAGCCGGGACTAGCGGGAGACGTTGAGCAGTACTTC
TRBD2 | TRBJ2-1 | 13 | . | TRBV29-1 | CSVVGGAYNEQFF | TGCAGCGTTGTTGGGGGGGCCTACAATGAGCAGTTCTTC
TRBD1 | TRBJ1-1 | 21 | . | TRBV4-3 | CASSQVGITESGGRWDTEAFF | TGCGCCAGCAGCCAAGTAGGAATCACGGAGTCAGGGGGCAGGTGGGACACTGAAGCTTTCTTT
TRBD2 | TRBJ2-1 | 15 | . | TRBV9 | CASSPVTSGTNEQFF | TGTGCCAGCAGCCCCGTAACTAGCGGGACCAATGAGCAGTTCTTC
. | TRBJ1-1 | 16 | . | TRBV5-1 | CASSTSLDGWNTEAFF | TGCGCCAGCAGCACCTCCTTAGATGGTTGGAACACTGAAGCTTTCTTT
TRBD2 | TRBJ2-5 | 14 | . | TRBV4-3 | CASSPSLAGETQYF | TGCGCCAGCAGCCCCTCCCTAGCGGGGGAGACCCAGTACTTC
TRBD2 | TRBJ2-1 | 18 | . | TRBV5-4 | CASSLGGLAGYLVNEQFF | TGTGCCAGCAGCTTGGGGGGACTAGCGGGATATCTTGTCAATGAGCAGTTCTTC
. | TRBJ2-5 | 13 | . | TRBV27 | CASRSGVRETQYF | TGTGCCAGCAGATCGGGGGTACGGGAGACCCAGTACTTC
TRBD2 | TRBJ2-1 | 18 | . | TRBV30 | CAWSNGLAGGPSSYEQFF | TGTGCCTGGAGCAACGGACTAGCGGGGGGACCTAGCAGCTATGAGCAGTTCTTC
TRBD1 | TRBJ1-5 | 15 | . | TRBV4-1 | CASSDGQTGNQPQHF | TGCGCCAGCAGCGACGGACAGACAGGGAATCAGCCCCAGCATTTT
. | TRBJ2-7 | 11 | . | TRBV10-2 | CASSESNEQYF | TGCGCCAGCAGTGAGTCCAACGAGCAGTACTTC
TRBD1 | TRBJ1-2 | 15 | . | TRBV7-9 | CASSTMTGEDYGYTF | TGTGCCAGCAGCACCATGACAGGGGAGGATTATGGCTACACCTTC
TRBD1 | TRBJ2-7 | 14 | . | TRBV14 | CASSLTGTGYEQYF | TGTGCCAGCAGCCTAACCGGGACAGGCTACGAGCAGTACTTC
TRBD1 | TRBJ2-7 | 14 | once | TRBV4-1 | CASSQGQSGYEQYF | TGCGCCAGCAGCCAGGGACAGAGTGGCTACGAGCAGTACTTC
. | TRBJ2-2 | 14 | . | TRBV19 | CASSIGHSTGELFF | TGTGCCAGTAGTATAGGACACTCCACCGGGGAGCTGTTTTTT
. | TRBJ2-1 | 13 | . | TRBV5-1 | CASSLGYHNEQFF | TGCGCCAGCAGCTTAGGCTACCACAATGAGCAGTTCTTC
. | TRBJ1-2 | 15 | . | TRBV13 | CASSPYVGAPGGYTF | TGTGCCAGCAGCCCCTACGTCGGAGCACCCGGTGGCTACACCTTC
. | TRBJ2-3 | 12 | once | TRBV6-4 | CASSDSGYTQYF | TGTGCCAGCAGTGACTCAGGGTATACGCAGTATTTT
TRBD1 | TRBJ1-3 | 14 | . | TRBV5-1 | CASSYTGAGNTIYF | TGCGCCAGCAGTTACACAGGGGCTGGAAACACCATATATTTT
. | TRBJ2-7 | 15 | . | TRBV4-1 | CASSQVFQGGYEQYF | TGCGCCAGCAGCCAGGTCTTTCAGGGGGGCTACGAGCAGTACTTC
. | TRBJ2-7 | 12 | . | TRBV7-9 | CASSLPSGEQYF | TGTGCCAGCAGCCTCCCCTCGGGGGAGCAGTACTTC
TRBD1 | TRBJ1-2 | 12 | . | TRBV29-1 | CSAKGTGDGDTF | TGCAGCGCCAAGGGGACAGGCGATGGCGACACCTTC
TRBD1 | TRBJ2-2 | 15 | . | TRBV27 | CASRPTGGNTGELFF | TGTGCCAGCAGACCAACAGGGGGGAACACCGGGGAGCTGTTTTTT
. | TRBJ2-3 | 14 | . | TRBV27 | CATRSGLSTDTQYF | TGTGCCACCCGGAGTGGGCTAAGCACAGATACGCAGTATTTT
. | TRBJ1-4 | 14 | . | TRBV7-9 | CASSLGGASEKLFF | TGTGCCAGCAGCTTAGGAGGGGCCTCTGAAAAACTGTTTTTT
. | TRBJ2-1 | 14 | . | TRBV6-5 | CASSYLIRSHEQFF | TGTGCCAGCAGTTACTTAATACGTAGTCATGAGCAGTTCTTC
TRBD2 | TRBJ2-3 | 16 | . | TRBV4-1 | CASSPLLGGSSGTQYF | TGCGCCAGCAGCCCTCTCCTCGGGGGGTCATCGGGTACGCAGTATTTT
. | TRBJ2-7 | 13 | . | TRBV27 | CASSLKAVYEQYF | TGTGCCAGCAGTTTAAAGGCAGTCTACGAGCAGTACTTC
. | TRBJ2-2 | 14 | . | TRBV7-9 | CASSLGQGTGELFF | TGTGCCAGCAGCTTGGGCCAGGGTACCGGGGAGCTGTTTTTT
. | TRBJ1-1 | 12 | . | TRBV5-4 | CASSFGGTEAFF | TGTGCCAGCAGCTTTGGGGGGACTGAAGCTTTCTTT
TRBD1 | TRBJ2-3 | 15 | . | TRBV5-5 | CASSLATTGMDTQYF | TGTGCCAGCAGCTTGGCAACGACAGGGATGGATACGCAGTATTTT
. | TRBJ2-7 | 12 | . | TRBV15 | CATSAGSYEQYF | TGTGCCACCAGTGCTGGCTCCTACGAGCAGTACTTC
. | TRBJ2-1 | 13 | . | TRBV19 | CASSPRDGYEQFF | TGTGCCAGTAGTCCTCGTGACGGGTATGAGCAGTTCTTC
. | TRBJ1-1 | 12 | . | TRBV19 | CASRGILEEAFF | TGTGCCAGTAGGGGGATCCTCGAGGAAGCTTTCTTT
TRBD2 | TRBJ2-1 | 14 | . | TRBV6-6 | CASRGLADPNEQFF | TGTGCCAGCCGAGGACTAGCGGACCCTAATGAGCAGTTCTTC
. | TRBJ2-1 | 16 | . | TRBV27 | CASSLSGVDFGNEQFF | TGTGCCAGCAGTTTATCGGGGGTGGATTTCGGCAATGAGCAGTTCTTC
TRBD2 | TRBJ2-3 | 14 | . | TRBV30 | CAWSPSGAGDTQYF | TGTGCCTGGAGTCCTAGCGGGGCAGGGGATACGCAGTATTTT
. | TRBJ2-3 | 16 | . | TRBV6-5 | CASSYSTGRATDTQYF | TGTGCCAGCAGTTACTCGACAGGGAGGGCGACAGATACGCAGTATTTT
. | TRBJ1-2 | 15 | . | TRBV4-1 | CASSYSQERADGYTF | TGCGCCAGCAGCTATTCTCAGGAACGCGCGGATGGCTACACCTTC
TRBD1 | TRBJ2-3 | 15 | . | TRBV13 | CASSPPGTGVDTQYF | TGTGCCAGCAGCCCCCCCGGGACAGGGGTCGATACGCAGTATTTT
. | TRBJ2-3 | 12 | . | TRBV9 | CASSAGSDTQYF | TGTGCCAGCAGCGCAGGCAGTGATACGCAGTATTTT
. | TRBJ2-1 | 16 | . | TRBV7-8 | CASRPKGRGSGREQFF | TGTGCCAGCAGGCCCAAAGGCCGGGGGTCGGGTAGGGAGCAGTTCTTC
TRBD1 | TRBJ2-7 | 16 | . | TRBV5-5 | CASSLAGRGLSYEQYF | TGTGCCAGCAGCTTGGCTGGCAGGGGGCTTTCCTACGAGCAGTACTTC
TRBD2 | TRBJ2-5 | 15 | once | TRBV27 | CASSLQPGLEVTQYF | TGTGCCAGCAGTTTACAGCCGGGACTAGAGGTGACCCAGTACTTC
. | TRBJ2-5 | 15 | once | TRBV21-1 | CASSKVRTYQETQYF | TGTGCCAGCAGCAAAGTTAGGACCTACCAAGAGACCCAGTACTTC
TRBD2 | TRBJ2-2 | 17 | . | TRBV4-1 | CASSQSLAGANTGELFF | TGCGCCAGCAGCCAGAGCCTAGCGGGAGCGAACACCGGGGAGCTGTTTTTT